The clone carrying this T cell receptor beta chain was recorded a few times. Its antigen is currently unknown. Trimming shortened V by 0 bases and J by 2 bases, and 11 bases separated the two germline ends. The CDR3 covers 15 residues. Germline CDR1 is MNHEY and CDR2 is SMNVEV (reference sequence). The source of the sample is a study of T-cell reconstitution after alpha-beta-depleted transplantation in children. Study-wide points: The study traced high day-60 TCRbeta diversity in some patients to surviving recipient T cells and thymic progenitors. Reportedly, alpha-beta T cells present about two months post-transplant originated from several hundred expanded clones of graft origin. T-cell numbers and diversity one year post-transplant derived largely from freshly generated T cells.

A library of TCRbeta sequences, prepared with unique molecular identifiers, was generated. Via MiXCR, TCRdb re-called the PCR reads, giving one row per CDR3 protein. There are 85,000 to 120,000 distinct CDR3 sequences in the sample; around 7% occur only once, and 16% lies in the top ten. The input for sequencing was PBMCs, taken before TCRalphabeta/CD19-depleted stem cell transplant. This TCR came from a boy aged 2 to 9 with acute lymphoblastic leukemia, due to receive a stem cell transplant. The chain uses TRBV27 and TRBJ2-7; TRBD2 might be the D (6 bases). The CDR3 loop reads CASSLSEGIPYEQYF. The CDR3 nucleotides are TGTGCCAGCAGTTTATCGGAGGGCATCCCCTACGAGCAGTACTTC.